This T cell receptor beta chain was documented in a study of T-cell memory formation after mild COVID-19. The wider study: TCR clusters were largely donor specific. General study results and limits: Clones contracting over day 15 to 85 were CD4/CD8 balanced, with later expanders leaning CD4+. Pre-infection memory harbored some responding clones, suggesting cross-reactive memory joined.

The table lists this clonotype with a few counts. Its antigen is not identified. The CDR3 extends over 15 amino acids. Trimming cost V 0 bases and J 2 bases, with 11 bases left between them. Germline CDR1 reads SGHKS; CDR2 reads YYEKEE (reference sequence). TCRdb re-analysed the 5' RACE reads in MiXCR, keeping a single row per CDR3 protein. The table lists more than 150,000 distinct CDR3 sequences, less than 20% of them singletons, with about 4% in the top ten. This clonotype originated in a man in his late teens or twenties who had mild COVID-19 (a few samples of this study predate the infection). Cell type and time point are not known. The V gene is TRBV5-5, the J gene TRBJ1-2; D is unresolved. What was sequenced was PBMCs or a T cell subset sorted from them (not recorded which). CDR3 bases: TGTGCCAGCAGCTTGGTCTCCGGCCCCAACTATGGCTACACCTTC. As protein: CASSLVSGPNYGYTF.